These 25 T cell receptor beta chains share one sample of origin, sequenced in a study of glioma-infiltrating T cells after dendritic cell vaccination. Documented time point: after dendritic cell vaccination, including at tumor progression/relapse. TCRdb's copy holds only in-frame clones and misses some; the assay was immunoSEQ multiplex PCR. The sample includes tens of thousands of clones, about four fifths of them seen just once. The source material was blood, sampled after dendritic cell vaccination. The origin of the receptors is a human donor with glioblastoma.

CDR3 sequence: CASSELEGTNEQFF. The CDR3 bases are TGTGCCAGCAGTGAATTGGAGGGGACCAATGAGCAGTTCTTC. The chain employs TRBV6-1 and TRBJ2-1; the D gene is possibly TRBD2 (6 bases). Per the germline V gene, CDR1 is MNHNS and CDR2 is SASEGT. The CDR3 is 14 amino acids. Trimming took off 2 bases at V and 6 bases at J, with 11 bases between the two ends.

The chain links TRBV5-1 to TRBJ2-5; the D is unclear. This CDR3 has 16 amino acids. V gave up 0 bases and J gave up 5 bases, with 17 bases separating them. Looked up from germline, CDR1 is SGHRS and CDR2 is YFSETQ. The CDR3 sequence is CASSLASSVEDETQYF. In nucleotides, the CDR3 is TGCGCCAGCAGCTTGGCCAGTTCAGTAGAGGATGAGACCCAGTACTTC.

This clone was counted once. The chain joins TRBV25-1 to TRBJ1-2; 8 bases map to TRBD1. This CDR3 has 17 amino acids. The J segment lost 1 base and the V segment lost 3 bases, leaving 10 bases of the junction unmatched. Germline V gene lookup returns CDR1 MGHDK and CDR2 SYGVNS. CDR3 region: CASSDSNPGQVNYGYTF. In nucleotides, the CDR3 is TGTGCCAGCAGTGACTCCAACCCGGGACAGGTTAACTATGGCTACACCTTC.

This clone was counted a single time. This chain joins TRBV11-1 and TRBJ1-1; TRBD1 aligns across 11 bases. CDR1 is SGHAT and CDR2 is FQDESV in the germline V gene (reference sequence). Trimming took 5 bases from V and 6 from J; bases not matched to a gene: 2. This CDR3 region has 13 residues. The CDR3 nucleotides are TGTGCCAGCAGCAAGGACAGGGGGCCTGAAGCTTTCTTT. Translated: CASSKDRGPEAFF.

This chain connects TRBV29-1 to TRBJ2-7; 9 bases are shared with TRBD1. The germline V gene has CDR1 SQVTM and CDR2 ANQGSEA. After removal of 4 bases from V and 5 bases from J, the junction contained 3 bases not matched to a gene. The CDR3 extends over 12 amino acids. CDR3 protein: CSVGGQGNEQYF. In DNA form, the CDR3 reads TGCAGCGTTGGCGGACAGGGGAACGAGCAGTACTTC.

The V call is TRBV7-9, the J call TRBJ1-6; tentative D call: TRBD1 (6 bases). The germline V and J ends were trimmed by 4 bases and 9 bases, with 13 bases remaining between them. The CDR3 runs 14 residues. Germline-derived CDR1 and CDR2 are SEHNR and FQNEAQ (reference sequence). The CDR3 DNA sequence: TGTGCCAGCAGCTCACAGGGTAGGGTTTCACCCCTCCACTTT. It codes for CASSSQGRVSPLHF.

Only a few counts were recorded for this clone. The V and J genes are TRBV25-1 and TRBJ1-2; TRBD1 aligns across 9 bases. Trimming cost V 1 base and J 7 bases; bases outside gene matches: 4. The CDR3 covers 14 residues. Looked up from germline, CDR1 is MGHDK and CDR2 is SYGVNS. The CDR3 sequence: CASSESGDRAGYTF. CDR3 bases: TGTGCCAGCAGTGAATCGGGGGACAGGGCTGGCTACACCTTC.

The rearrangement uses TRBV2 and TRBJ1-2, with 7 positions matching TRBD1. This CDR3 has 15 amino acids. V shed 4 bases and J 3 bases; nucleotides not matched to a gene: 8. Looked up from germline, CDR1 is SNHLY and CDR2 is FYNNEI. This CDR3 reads CASSGAGQLDYGYTF. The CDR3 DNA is TGTGCCAGCAGTGGGGCGGGACAGCTGGACTATGGCTACACCTTC.

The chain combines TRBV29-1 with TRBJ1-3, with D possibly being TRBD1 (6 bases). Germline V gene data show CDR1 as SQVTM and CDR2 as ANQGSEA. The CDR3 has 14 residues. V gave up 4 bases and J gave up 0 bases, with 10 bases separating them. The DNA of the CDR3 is TGCAGCGTTGCCTCAGGGGACTCTGGAAACACCATATATTTT. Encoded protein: CSVASGDSGNTIYF.

Here the CDR3 reads CASSLGGGVSYNEQFF. CDR3 DNA sequence: TGTGCCAGCAGCTTGGGTGGGGGCGTCTCCTACAATGAGCAGTTCTTC. V and J are TRBV5-4 and TRBJ2-1; D is possibly TRBD1 (6 bases). This CDR3 is 16 amino acids long. Deletions cut 0 bases from V and 0 bases from J, with 10 bases between. Germline V lookup: CDR1 SGHNT, CDR2 YYREEE (reference sequence).

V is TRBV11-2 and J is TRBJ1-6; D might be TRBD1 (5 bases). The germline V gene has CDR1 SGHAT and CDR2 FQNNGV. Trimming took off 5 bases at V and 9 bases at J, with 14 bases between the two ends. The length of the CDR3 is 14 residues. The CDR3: CASSLLVGGSPLHF. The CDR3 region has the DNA TGTGCCAGCAGCCTACTTGTGGGGGGTTCACCCCTCCACTTT.

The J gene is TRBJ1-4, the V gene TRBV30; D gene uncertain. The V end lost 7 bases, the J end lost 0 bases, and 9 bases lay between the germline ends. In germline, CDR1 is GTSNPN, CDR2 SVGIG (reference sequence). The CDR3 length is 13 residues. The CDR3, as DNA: TGTGCCTCGACGGCGGCAACTAATGAAAAACTGTTTTTT. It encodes CASTAATNEKLFF.

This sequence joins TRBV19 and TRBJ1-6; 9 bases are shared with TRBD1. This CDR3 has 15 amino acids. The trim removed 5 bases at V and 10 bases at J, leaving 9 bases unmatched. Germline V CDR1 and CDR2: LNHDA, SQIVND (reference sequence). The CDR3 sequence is CASSVAGTGLSPLHF. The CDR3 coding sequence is TGTGCCAGTAGTGTCGCCGGGACAGGGCTCTCACCCCTCCACTTT.

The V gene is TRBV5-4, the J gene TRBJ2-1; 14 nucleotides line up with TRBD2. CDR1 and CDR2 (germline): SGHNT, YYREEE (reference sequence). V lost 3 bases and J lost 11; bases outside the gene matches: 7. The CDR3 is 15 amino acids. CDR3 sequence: CASSYWTSGGTKQFF. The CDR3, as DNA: TGTGCCAGCAGCTACTGGACTAGCGGGGGGACCAAGCAGTTCTTC.

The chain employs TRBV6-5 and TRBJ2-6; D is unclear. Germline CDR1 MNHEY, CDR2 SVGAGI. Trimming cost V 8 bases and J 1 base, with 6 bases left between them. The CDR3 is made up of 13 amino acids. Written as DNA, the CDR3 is TGTGCCAGCCAGGCGTCTGGGGCCAACGTCCTGACTTTC. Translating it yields CASQASGANVLTF.

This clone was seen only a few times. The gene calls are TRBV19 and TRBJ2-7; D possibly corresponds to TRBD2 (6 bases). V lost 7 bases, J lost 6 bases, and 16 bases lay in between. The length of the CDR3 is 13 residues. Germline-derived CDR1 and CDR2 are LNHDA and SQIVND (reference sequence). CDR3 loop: CASMEGIGGEQYF. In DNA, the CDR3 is TGTGCCAGTATGGAGGGGATTGGCGGCGAGCAGTACTTC. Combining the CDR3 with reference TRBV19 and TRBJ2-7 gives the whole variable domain DGGITQSPKYLFRKEGQNVTLSCEQNLNHDAMYWYRQDPGQGLRLIYYSQIVNDFQKGDIAEGYSVSREKKESFPLTVTSAQKNPTAFYLCASMEGIGGEQYFGPGTRLTVT.

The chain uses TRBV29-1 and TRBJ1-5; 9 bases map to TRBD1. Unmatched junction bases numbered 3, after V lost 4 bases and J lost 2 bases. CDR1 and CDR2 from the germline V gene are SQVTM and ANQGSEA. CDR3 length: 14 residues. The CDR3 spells CSVAWDRGNQPQHF. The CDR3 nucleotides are TGCAGCGTTGCCTGGGACAGGGGCAATCAGCCCCAGCATTTT.

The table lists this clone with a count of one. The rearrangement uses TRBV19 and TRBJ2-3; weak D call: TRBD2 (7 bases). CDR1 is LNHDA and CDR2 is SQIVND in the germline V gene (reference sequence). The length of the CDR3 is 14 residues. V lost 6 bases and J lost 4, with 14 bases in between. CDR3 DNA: TGTGCCAGTAGCACGGGGGGCGGGTCAGATACGCAGTATTTT. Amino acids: CASSTGGGSDTQYF.

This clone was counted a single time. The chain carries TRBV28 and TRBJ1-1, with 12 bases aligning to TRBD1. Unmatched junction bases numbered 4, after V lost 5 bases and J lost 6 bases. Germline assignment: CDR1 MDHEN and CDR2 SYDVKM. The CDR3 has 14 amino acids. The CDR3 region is CASSGTGGSAEAFF. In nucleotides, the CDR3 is TGTGCCAGCAGTGGGACAGGGGGCAGCGCTGAAGCTTTCTTT.

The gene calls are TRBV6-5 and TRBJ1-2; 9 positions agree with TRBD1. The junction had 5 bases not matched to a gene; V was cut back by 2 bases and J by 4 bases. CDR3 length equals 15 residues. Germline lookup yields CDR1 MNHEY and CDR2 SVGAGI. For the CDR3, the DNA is TGTGCCAGCAGTTACGAGCAGACAGGGGGCTATGGCTACACCTTC. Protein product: CASSYEQTGGYGYTF.

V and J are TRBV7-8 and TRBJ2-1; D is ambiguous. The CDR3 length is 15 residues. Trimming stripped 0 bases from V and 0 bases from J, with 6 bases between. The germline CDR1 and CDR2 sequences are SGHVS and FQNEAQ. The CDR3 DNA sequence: TGTGCCAGCAGCTTAGCGACGGGCTCCTACAATGAGCAGTTCTTC. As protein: CASSLATGSYNEQFF.

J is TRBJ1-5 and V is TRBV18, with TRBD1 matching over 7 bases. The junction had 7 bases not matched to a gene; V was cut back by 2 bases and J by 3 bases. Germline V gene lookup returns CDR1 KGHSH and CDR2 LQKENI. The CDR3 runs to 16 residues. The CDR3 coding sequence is TGTGCCAGCTCACCAAGACAGGGATTGAACAATCAGCCCCAGCATTTT. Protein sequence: CASSPRQGLNNQPQHF.

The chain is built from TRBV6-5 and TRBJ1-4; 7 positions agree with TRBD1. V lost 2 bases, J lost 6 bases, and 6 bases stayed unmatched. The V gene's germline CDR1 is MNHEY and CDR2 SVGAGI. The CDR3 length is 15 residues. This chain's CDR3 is CASSYTRDSYEKLFF. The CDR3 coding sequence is TGTGCCAGCAGTTACACCCGGGACAGCTATGAAAAACTGTTTTTT.

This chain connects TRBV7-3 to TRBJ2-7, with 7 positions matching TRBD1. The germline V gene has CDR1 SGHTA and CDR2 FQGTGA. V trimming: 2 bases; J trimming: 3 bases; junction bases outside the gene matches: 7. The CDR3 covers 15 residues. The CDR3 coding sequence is TGTGCCAGCAGCTTAGACGGGACAGCATTCTACGAGCAGTACTTC. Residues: CASSLDGTAFYEQYF.

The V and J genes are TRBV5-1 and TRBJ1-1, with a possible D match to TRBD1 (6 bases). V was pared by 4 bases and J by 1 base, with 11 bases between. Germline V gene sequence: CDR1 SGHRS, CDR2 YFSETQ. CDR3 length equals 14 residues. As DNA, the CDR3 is TGCGCCAGCAGCCCCTCAGGGGAGAACACTGAAGCTTTCTTT. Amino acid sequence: CASSPSGENTEAFF.